The 6 T cell receptor beta chains reported below all come from one sample, sequenced in a study of response to subunit inactivated influenza vaccine. Each CDR3 protein is one row after TCRdb ran MiXCR on the RT-PCR reads. In the table there are some 500,000 distinct CDR3 sequences, over 10% of which are singletons. Material: PBMCs from blood, obtained roughly 45 days after vaccination. The receptors derive from a man in his forties or fifties who received an inactivated influenza vaccine.

The CDR3 region is CSASRVGSDEQYF. CDR3 nucleotides: TGCAGTGCTAGTCGGGTGGGGTCTGACGAGCAGTACTTC. V is TRBV20-1 and J is TRBJ2-7; no reliable D call. The germline V gene encodes CDR1 DFQATT and CDR2 SNEGSKA (reference sequence). CDR3 length: 13 residues. V lost 3 bases, J lost 5 bases, and 14 bases lay in between.

This clonotype was observed a handful of times. The chain links TRBV30 to TRBJ2-7, with D hard to call. Trimming pared 1 base from V and 0 bases from J, leaving 10 bases between. In germline, CDR1 is GTSNPN, CDR2 SVGIG (reference sequence). The CDR3 sequence is 14 residues long. CDR3 amino acids: CAWSGIQSSYEQYF. As DNA, the CDR3 is TGTGCCTGGAGTGGTATTCAGAGCTCCTACGAGCAGTACTTC. Together with reference TRBV30 and TRBJ2-7, the CDR3 gives the full variable domain: SQTIHQWPATLVQPVGSPLSLECTVEGTSNPNLYWYRQAAGRGLQLLFYSVGIGQISSEVPQNLSASRPQDRQFILSSKKLLLSDSGFYLCAWSGIQSSYEQYFGPGTRLTVT.

This clonotype was detected only a few times. V is TRBV12-3 or TRBV12-4 and J is TRBJ1-1; D remains ambiguous. Trimming left V 2 bases short and J 4 bases short, with 17 bases between. The CDR3 is made up of 16 amino acids. The chain's CDR3 is CASSLPQTVLGTEAFF. The CDR3, as DNA: TGTGCCAGCAGTTTACCCCAGACGGTCTTGGGCACTGAAGCTTTCTTT.

This sequence joins TRBV12-3 or TRBV12-4 and TRBJ1-3, with D possibly matching TRBD1 (6 bases). The V end lost 2 bases, the J end lost 4 bases, and 21 bases lay between the germline ends. This CDR3 spans 18 amino acids. CDR3 protein: CASSLIGSGQIRGNTIYF. The CDR3 bases are TGTGCCAGCAGTTTAATCGGATCGGGACAAATAAGGGGAAACACCATATATTTT.

This CDR3 reads CASSQAVGVPYEQYF. The CDR3 DNA is TGTGCCAGCAGCCAAGCTGTGGGAGTGCCGTACGAGCAGTACTTC. The gene calls are TRBV3-1 and TRBJ2-7; weak D call: TRBD2 (5 bases). V dropped 1 base and J dropped 4 bases, with 14 bases sitting between them. Germline lookup yields CDR1 LGHDT and CDR2 YNNKEL (reference sequence). The length of the CDR3 is 15 residues.

The chain combines TRBV3-1 with TRBJ1-4; no clear D gene. Germline V gene lookup returns CDR1 LGHDT and CDR2 YNNKEL (reference sequence). The V end lost 2 bases, the J end lost 2 bases, and 3 bases lay between the germline ends. The CDR3 length is 13 residues. CDR3 in amino acids: CASSQRTNEKLFF. As DNA, the CDR3 is TGTGCCAGCAGCCAAAGGACTAATGAAAAACTGTTTTTT.